The next 24 T cell receptor beta chains were all read from a single sample in a study of cytomegalovirus exposure and HLA in healthy donors. PCR employed 60 Vbeta and 13 Jbeta primers. This table comes from immunoSEQ multiplex PCR, and its TCRdb copy is limited to in-frame clones, with some not included. The table has 120,000 to 150,000 clones, 60% to 85% seen once. Sequencing was performed on PBMCs. The receptors here all came from a male donor in good health and CMV-seronegative.

The gene calls are TRBV5-1 and TRBJ1-3; 9 bases line up with TRBD1. Trimming removed 4 bases from V and 1 base from J; junction bases left unmatched: 9. Germline V gene lookup returns CDR1 SGHRS and CDR2 YFSETQ. The CDR3 spans 17 residues. The CDR3 reads CASSPLQGAGSGNTIYF. The CDR3 region has the DNA TGCGCCAGCAGCCCCTTACAGGGGGCAGGTTCTGGAAACACCATATATTTT.

The V gene is TRBV5-4, the J gene TRBJ1-2; 10 nucleotides line up with TRBD1. Germline V gene data show CDR1 as SGHNT and CDR2 as YYREEE (reference sequence). V shed 4 bases and J 6 bases; nucleotides not matched to a gene: 6. The CDR3 extends over 14 amino acids. The CDR3 reads CASSPGTGDHGYTF. CDR3 DNA: TGTGCCAGCAGCCCCGGGACAGGGGATCATGGCTACACCTTC. Based on the CDR3 plus reference TRBV5-4 and TRBJ1-2, the full variable domain is ETGVTQSPTHLIKTRGQQVTLRCSSQSGHNTVSWYQQALGQGPQFIFQYYREEENGRGNFPPRFSGLQFPNYSSELNVNALELDDSALYLCASSPGTGDHGYTFGSGTRLTVV.

The chain carries TRBV5-1 and TRBJ2-3; TRBD2 matches 7 bases. The CDR3 loop spans 18 amino acids. J was trimmed by 0 bases and V by 2 bases; bases with no gene match: 12. Germline V CDR1 and CDR2: SGHRS, YFSETQ. CDR3 DNA: TGCGCCAGCAGCTTAAGGACTAGTACCCCCTATAGCACAGATACGCAGTATTTT. It yields the protein CASSLRTSTPYSTDTQYF.

The chain uses TRBV5-1 and TRBJ2-5; TRBD2 might be the D (5 bases). Trimming shortened V by 3 bases and J by 3 bases, and 12 bases separated the two germline ends. The CDR3 spans 14 residues. The germline V gene has CDR1 SGHRS and CDR2 YFSETQ. CDR3 loop: CASSSGRGKETQYF. For the CDR3, the DNA is TGCGCCAGCAGCTCCGGACGGGGAAAAGAGACCCAGTACTTC.

The chain's CDR3 is CASRTGAEKLFF. In DNA, the CDR3 is TGTGCCAGCAGAACAGGAGCCGAAAAACTGTTTTTT. The V and J genes are TRBV27 and TRBJ1-4; TRBD1 is a possible D gene (5 bases). CDR1 is MNHEY, CDR2 SMNVEV, per germline (reference sequence). Trimming removed 6 bases from V and 8 bases from J, with 10 bases in between. The CDR3 is made up of 12 amino acids.

This chain joins TRBV4-1 and TRBJ2-2; no clear D. Germline CDR1 and CDR2: MGHRA and YSYEKL. V lost 1 base and J 5 bases, leaving 8 bases between the germline ends. The CDR3 is 14 residues long. The CDR3 DNA follows: TGCGCCAGCAGCCAAGTTATCGGGACCGGGGAGCTGTTTTTT. Translating gives CASSQVIGTGELFF.

The rearrangement uses TRBV30 and TRBJ2-2; D gene ambiguous. Germline V CDR1 and CDR2: GTSNPN, SVGIG (reference sequence). Trimming removed 2 bases from V and 1 base from J, with 11 bases in between. The CDR3 consists of 15 residues. The CDR3 region has the DNA TGTGCCTGGAGTAACCTGAGGCGGAACACCGGGGAGCTGTTTTTT. Amino acid sequence: CAWSNLRRNTGELFF.

The chain carries TRBV7-8 and TRBJ1-2, with D possibly TRBD1 on 6 matching bases. Per germline, CDR1 SGHVS and CDR2 FQNEAQ. Trimming took off 2 bases at V and 8 bases at J, with 24 bases between the two ends. CDR3 length: 17 amino acids. Written as DNA, the CDR3 is TGTGCCAGCAGCTTATCATTTACTGGGGGCGTCGGCCCCGGCTACACCTTC. Its protein is CASSLSFTGGVGPGYTF. Using reference TRBV7-8 and TRBJ1-2 for the parts outside the CDR3, the full variable domain is GAGVSQSPRYKVAKRGQDVALRCDPISGHVSLFWYQQALGQGPEFLTYFQNEAQLDKSGLPSDRFFAERPEGSVSTLKIQRTQQEDSAVYLCASSLSFTGGVGPGYTFGSGTRLTVV.

The V and J genes are TRBV27 and TRBJ1-2; tentatively, D is TRBD1 (5 bases). The V end lost 8 bases, the J end lost 3 bases, and 25 bases lay between the germline ends. The CDR3 is made up of 17 amino acids. Germline values: CDR1 MNHEY, CDR2 SMNVEV (reference sequence). CDR3 sequence (DNA): TGTGCCAGCCGCTCGGGTGGGGGGAGGGGCGACTACTATGGCTACACCTTC. This gives the protein CASRSGGGRGDYYGYTF.

The chain employs TRBV2 and TRBJ2-5, with 7 bases aligning to TRBD1. Germline CDR1 and CDR2: SNHLY and FYNNEI. CDR3 size: 18 residues. V lost 3 bases to trimming and J lost 5 bases; unmatched junction nucleotides: 18. This CDR3 reads CASSDTTGQAVTGETQYF. The CDR3 bases are TGTGCCAGCAGTGATACCACCGGACAGGCGGTAACAGGGGAGACCCAGTACTTC.

The chain carries TRBV10-3 and TRBJ2-1, with 7 bases lining up with TRBD2. From germline, CDR1 is ENHRY and CDR2 SYGVKD. Trimming took 0 bases from V and 6 from J; bases not matched to a gene: 5. This CDR3 has 15 residues. This CDR3 is CAISESGREFNEQFF. CDR3 in DNA: TGTGCCATCAGTGAGTCAGGGCGGGAGTTCAATGAGCAGTTCTTC.

V usage is TRBV28 and J usage is TRBJ2-1; D is perhaps TRBD2 (5 bases). The CDR3 is 14 residues long. Germline V gene data show CDR1 as MDHEN and CDR2 as SYDVKM. Trimming shortened V by 2 bases and J by 3 bases, and 8 bases separated the two germline ends. CDR3 in DNA: TGTGCCAGCAGTTTACAGCGGAGCTACAATGAGCAGTTCTTC. Translation: CASSLQRSYNEQFF.

CDR3 DNA sequence: TGTGCCAGCAGCCAAACTAGCGGATGGTACGAGCAGTACTTC. It translates to CASSQTSGWYEQYF. This chain links TRBV14 with TRBJ2-7; TRBD2 matches at 8 bases. Germline V gene sequence: CDR1 SGHDN, CDR2 FVKESK. V trimming: 2 bases; J trimming: 4 bases; junction bases outside the gene matches: 4. The CDR3 totals 14 residues.

This chain uses TRBV2 with TRBJ1-4; 7 nucleotides line up with TRBD1. This CDR3 spans 14 amino acids. Germline lookup yields CDR1 SNHLY and CDR2 FYNNEI. The V segment lost 5 bases and the J segment 5 bases; nucleotides outside the gene matches: 5. This chain's CDR3 is CASSLQGTNEKLFF. The DNA for the CDR3 is TGTGCCAGCAGTCTACAGGGGACGAATGAAAAACTGTTTTTT.

The V call is TRBV7-8, the J call TRBJ1-5; a weak D match, TRBD1 (6 bases). Germline values: CDR1 SGHVS, CDR2 FQNEAQ. The CDR3 runs 16 residues. Trimming cost V 8 bases and J 3 bases, with 20 bases left between them. CDR3 nucleotide sequence: TGTGCCAGCCTAAAGGGGCGGGGGGCCATCAATCAGCCCCAGCATTTT. Amino acids: CASLKGRGAINQPQHF.

The gene calls are TRBV5-1 and TRBJ2-2; perhaps TRBD2 as D (5 bases). The CDR3 loop spans 17 amino acids. Germline CDR1 SGHRS, CDR2 YFSETQ. V was trimmed by 5 bases and J by 2 bases, leaving 19 bases between them. The CDR3 loop reads CASSLEARALNTGELFF. CDR3 nucleotides: TGCGCCAGCAGTCTTGAAGCGCGGGCCTTAAACACCGGGGAGCTGTTTTTT.

V and J are TRBV6-5 and TRBJ1-5; maybe TRBD1 (5 bases). The ends were cut back, 6 bases at V and 6 bases at J, with 12 bases in the middle. There are 13 residues in the CDR3. Germline CDR1 is MNHEY and CDR2 is SVGAGI. The DNA for the CDR3 is TGTGCCAGCAGCGGGGGGAACATTCAGCCCCAGCATTTT. Translation: CASSGGNIQPQHF.

The J gene is TRBJ2-7, the V gene TRBV29-1; 9 bases are a match to TRBD1. Looked up from germline, CDR1 is SQVTM and CDR2 is ANQGSEA. The ends lost 5 bases at V and 2 bases at J; junction bases unmatched: 1. The CDR3 loop spans 12 amino acids. The CDR3 region has the DNA TGCAGCGTTTACAGGGGGCCCTACGAGCAGTACTTC. It codes for CSVYRGPYEQYF.

The gene calls are TRBV7-2 and TRBJ1-5; the D is unclear. Germline CDR1 reads SGHTA; CDR2 reads FQGNSA. V was shortened by 6 bases and J by 9 bases, with 15 bases between the two germline ends. The CDR3 runs to 13 residues. The CDR3 sequence: CASSPTPQMPQHF. DNA for the CDR3: TGTGCCAGCAGTCCCACCCCCCAGATGCCCCAGCATTTT.

This chain joins TRBV5-6 and TRBJ1-3; D remains ambiguous. V lost 0 bases and J lost 0, with 10 bases in between. CDR1 SGHDT and CDR2 YYEEEE come from the germline V gene. This CDR3 region has 16 residues. The CDR3 protein is CASSLDMGSSGNTIYF. The CDR3 DNA is TGTGCCAGCAGCTTGGATATGGGGAGCTCTGGAAACACCATATATTTT.

The chain carries TRBV18 and TRBJ2-7; D is possibly TRBD1 (6 bases). Trimming took 5 bases from V and 6 from J, leaving 11 bases between them. The CDR3 covers 12 residues. CDR1 KGHSH and CDR2 LQKENI come from the germline V gene. CDR3 residues: CASSGTGLEQYF. The CDR3 DNA follows: TGTGCCAGCTCAGGCACAGGGCTCGAGCAGTACTTC. Based on the CDR3 plus reference TRBV18 and TRBJ2-7, the full variable domain is NAGVMQNPRHLVRRRGQEARLRCSPMKGHSHVYWYRQLPEEGLKFMVYLQKENIIDESGMPKERFSAEFPKEGPSILRIQQVVRGDSAAYFCASSGTGLEQYFGPGTRLTVT.

The chain joins TRBV14 to TRBJ1-1; the D gene is possibly TRBD1 (5 bases). The germline V gene encodes CDR1 SGHDN and CDR2 FVKESK. The ends were cut back, 6 bases at V and 3 bases at J, with 11 bases in the middle. CDR3 size: 13 residues. The CDR3 DNA is TGTGCCAGCAGTCGGGGGGAGCACACTGAAGCTTTCTTT. Its protein product is CASSRGEHTEAFF.

This chain joins TRBV7-2 and TRBJ1-1, with D possibly matching TRBD1 (6 bases). CDR3 length: 13 residues. CDR1 SGHTA and CDR2 FQGNSA come from the germline V gene. V was clipped by 2 bases and J by 3 bases, with 7 bases between them. In DNA form, the CDR3 reads TGTGCCAGCAGCTTACAGGGGTACACTGAAGCTTTCTTT. It codes for CASSLQGYTEAFF.

The DNA for the CDR3 is TGTGCCAGTAGTGAAACAGGGGGGGTCACCGGGGAGCTGTTTTTT. Its protein product is CASSETGGVTGELFF. V and J are TRBV19 and TRBJ2-2; TRBD1 is a possible D gene (8 bases). This CDR3 region has 15 residues. CDR1 is LNHDA and CDR2 is SQIVND in the germline V gene (reference sequence). V gave up 5 bases and J gave up 4 bases, with 14 bases separating them.